Each of the 25 T cell receptor beta chains below was sequenced from the same sample in a study of blood T cell repertoires in COVID-19. Measured with immunoSEQ multiplex PCR; TCRdb has only the in-frame clones, and not every one. Among 35,000 to 40,000 clones listed, roughly 90% were seen once. Sequenced material: peripheral blood. The receptors were sampled from a human donor in a cohort sampled during active COVID-19.

The chain joins TRBV28 to TRBJ2-7, with 8 nucleotides matching TRBD2. Trimming removed 3 bases from V and 1 base from J; junction bases left unmatched: 8. CDR3 length: 16 amino acids. Germline V gene sequence: CDR1 MDHEN, CDR2 SYDVKM. The DNA of the CDR3 is TGTGCCAGCAGTTTCACGGGGGGGTCCCGTTCCTACGAGCAGTACTTC. Residues: CASSFTGGSRSYEQYF.

V gene TRBV6-6 combines with J gene TRBJ2-7; a weak D match, TRBD2 (5 bases). Between the trimmed V and J ends, which lost 5 bases and 4 bases, there was a span of 9 bases. The CDR3 runs 12 residues. Per germline, CDR1 MNHNY and CDR2 SVGAGI (reference sequence). The CDR3 nucleotides read TGTGCCAGCAGTCGCCGGGGATACGAGCAGTACTTC. Encoded protein: CASSRRGYEQYF.

The table lists this clone with a count of one. This chain links TRBV19 with TRBJ2-1; a weak D match, TRBD2 (5 bases). This CDR3 contains 15 residues. Germline assignment: CDR1 LNHDA and CDR2 SQIVND (reference sequence). Trimming took off 3 bases at V and 2 bases at J, with 11 bases between the two ends. The CDR3, as DNA: TGTGCCAGTAGTATCTCGGCGGGTGCCTACAATGAGCAGTTCTTC. It codes for CASSISAGAYNEQFF.

This rearrangement joins TRBV6-5 to TRBJ2-7; D might be TRBD2 (6 bases). The CDR3 has 13 amino acids. V was trimmed by 5 bases and J by 3 bases, leaving 11 bases between them. Looked up from germline, CDR1 is MNHEY and CDR2 is SVGAGI. CDR3 protein: CASSPTEGYEQYF. The DNA for the CDR3 is TGTGCCAGCAGTCCGACGGAGGGCTACGAGCAGTACTTC.

The chain couples TRBV4-1 to TRBJ1-2, with TRBD1 matching over 7 bases. This CDR3 is 14 amino acids long. Germline V gene data show CDR1 as MGHRA and CDR2 as YSYEKL. With 0 bases clipped from V and 7 bases from J, the junction kept 5 bases outside the gene matches. CDR3 residues: CASSQEVRGIGYTF. The CDR3 DNA reads as TGCGCCAGCAGCCAAGAGGTCAGGGGGATTGGCTACACCTTC.

V gene TRBV19 combines with J gene TRBJ2-2, with D unresolved. The CDR3 is 17 amino acids. V was pared by 5 bases and J by 4 bases, with 20 bases between. Germline assignment: CDR1 LNHDA and CDR2 SQIVND (reference sequence). DNA of the CDR3: TGTGCCAGTAGTCCTACATGGGCCTCGAGAAGCACCGGGGAGCTGTTTTTT. It specifies CASSPTWASRSTGELFF.

The V call is TRBV5-1, the J call TRBJ2-3, with TRBD2 matching over 11 bases. The ends lost 0 bases at V and 3 bases at J; junction bases unmatched: 0. Germline assignment: CDR1 SGHRS and CDR2 YFSETQ. This CDR3 has 15 residues. CDR3 sequence (DNA): TGCGCCAGCAGCTTGGGACTAGCGGGGACAGATACGCAGTATTTT. The encoded protein is CASSLGLAGTDTQYF.

This chain uses TRBV19 with TRBJ1-5; the D is unclear. V gave up 7 bases and J gave up 6 bases, with 13 bases separating them. Germline V gene sequence: CDR1 LNHDA, CDR2 SQIVND (reference sequence). This CDR3 is 13 amino acids long. As DNA, the CDR3 is TGTGCCAGTACCATCGGGGTTGTTCAGCCCCAGCATTTT. Protein product: CASTIGVVQPQHF.

The chain carries TRBV11-2 and TRBJ2-3, with a tentative D call TRBD2 (5 bases). Between the trimmed V and J ends, which lost 1 base and 5 bases, there was a span of 10 bases. The CDR3 has 14 residues. Per the germline V gene, CDR1 is SGHAT and CDR2 is FQNNGV. The CDR3 DNA sequence: TGTGCCAGCAGCTTAGTCGGCGCGGGAGATACGCAGTATTTT. Translation gives CASSLVGAGDTQYF.

This chain connects TRBV5-1 to TRBJ1-6; TRBD1 is a possible D gene (5 bases). This CDR3 has 18 residues. CDR1 is SGHRS, CDR2 YFSETQ, per germline. V shed 0 bases and J shed 6 bases, with 19 bases lying between them. Written as DNA, the CDR3 is TGCGCCAGCAGCTTGGATCGTTTGGACGTCAGGGTTAATTCACCCCTCCACTTT. This sequence encodes CASSLDRLDVRVNSPLHF.

On this clone: The germline gene is not matched at one end of the junction; a read error may be the cause. The chain employs TRBV10-3 and TRBJ2-2, with a weak D call TRBD2 (5 bases). This CDR3 spans 15 amino acids. CDR1 is ENHRY and CDR2 is SYGVKD in the germline V gene. This CDR3 reads CAISVDQVNTGELFF. For the CDR3, the DNA is TGTGCCATCAGTGTCGACCAAGTCAACACCGGGGAGCTGTTTTTC.

This sequence joins TRBV10-2 and TRBJ2-1; D is perhaps TRBD1 (6 bases). This CDR3 contains 15 residues. The V end lost 1 base, the J end lost 7 bases, and 14 bases lay between the germline ends. Germline lookup yields CDR1 WSHSY and CDR2 SAAADI. CDR3 coding DNA: TGCGCCAGCAGTGAGTATACAGGGTATTATAATGAGCAGTTCTTC. This codes for CASSEYTGYYNEQFF.

The chain combines TRBV28 with TRBJ2-5, with 11 bases identical to TRBD2. CDR3 length equals 14 residues. Germline lookup yields CDR1 MDHEN and CDR2 SYDVKM. With 6 bases clipped from V and 5 bases from J, the junction kept 5 bases outside the gene matches. The CDR3 sequence is CASSLSGGAETQYF. CDR3 bases: TGTGCCAGCAGCCTTAGCGGGGGGGCCGAGACCCAGTACTTC.

The genes are TRBV28 and TRBJ2-3, with 7 nucleotides matching TRBD1. CDR3 length equals 15 residues. J lost 0 bases, V lost 5 bases, and 5 bases had no gene match. Germline V gene data show CDR1 as MDHEN and CDR2 as SYDVKM. In DNA form, the CDR3 reads TGTGCCAGCAGTCCGGGGACAGCTAGCACAGATACGCAGTATTTT. This codes for CASSPGTASTDTQYF.

The chain uses TRBV5-6 and TRBJ1-5, with 11 bases matching TRBD1. This CDR3 spans 14 amino acids. Germline CDR1 is SGHDT and CDR2 is YYEEEE. The trim removed 3 bases at V and 7 bases at J, leaving 3 bases unmatched. The CDR3 region has the DNA TGTGCCAGCAGCTGGACAGGGGGCGGCCAGCCCCAGCATTTT. This sequence encodes CASSWTGGGQPQHF.

This clone occurred a few times. The chain links TRBV2 to TRBJ1-1; no definite D call. CDR1 and CDR2 (germline): SNHLY, FYNNEI. There are 14 residues in the CDR3. V gave up 3 bases and J gave up 3 bases, with 11 bases separating them. CDR3 bases: TGTGCCAGCAGTGATGCGGGGATGGACACTGAAGCTTTCTTT. Translating it yields CASSDAGMDTEAFF.

V gene TRBV5-1 combines with J gene TRBJ2-1, with 7 nucleotides matching TRBD1. After removal of 3 bases from V and 6 bases from J, the junction contained 12 bases not matched to a gene. The CDR3 has 16 residues. The germline CDR1 and CDR2 sequences are SGHRS and YFSETQ. CDR3 sequence: CASSSHDRAAVNEQFF. For the CDR3, the DNA is TGCGCCAGCAGCTCCCACGACAGGGCGGCGGTCAATGAGCAGTTCTTC.

V is TRBV2 and J is TRBJ2-2, with 7 nucleotides matching TRBD2. Per germline, CDR1 SNHLY and CDR2 FYNNEI. This CDR3 comprises 16 residues. Losses at the gene ends were 3 bases for V and 6 bases for J; bases not matched to a gene: 10. Here the CDR3 DNA reads TGTGCCAGCAGTGAGCGCTTGGCGGGGGTCGCCGGGGAGCTGTTTTTT. It is translated as CASSERLAGVAGELFF.

The rearrangement links TRBV7-3 to TRBJ1-2; 8 bases agree with TRBD1. Germline V gene lookup returns CDR1 SGHTA and CDR2 FQGTGA. CDR3 length: 13 residues. The V and J ends lost 4 bases and 6 bases, in that order; junction bases with no gene match: 4. The CDR3 region has the DNA TGTGCCAGCAGCTCACAGGGGGGCCATGGCTACACCTTC. This codes for CASSSQGGHGYTF.

The chain links TRBV12-3 or TRBV12-4 to TRBJ2-1, with D maybe TRBD1 (5 bases). V lost 5 bases and J 8 bases, leaving 10 bases between the germline ends. There are 12 residues in the CDR3. Written as DNA, the CDR3 is TGTGCCAGCAGTACCTCAGGGTATGAGCAGTTCTTC. Translated, it gives CASSTSGYEQFF.

This chain connects TRBV19 to TRBJ1-6, with D unresolved. V dropped 7 bases and J dropped 10 bases, with 20 bases sitting between them. Germline V CDR1 and CDR2: LNHDA, SQIVND (reference sequence). This CDR3 comprises 15 residues. CDR3 DNA: TGTGCCAGTAATGTTGGCCGAACCCGCGGGTCACCCCTCCACTTT. As protein: CASNVGRTRGSPLHF. The full variable domain, completed using reference TRBV19 and TRBJ1-6, is DGGITQSPKYLFRKEGQNVTLSCEQNLNHDAMYWYRQDPGQGLRLIYYSQIVNDFQKGDIAEGYSVSREKKESFPLTVTSAQKNPTAFYLCASNVGRTRGSPLHFGNGTRLTVT.

The genes are TRBV7-3 and TRBJ2-5, with 9 bases that match TRBD2. Per germline, CDR1 SGHTA and CDR2 FQGTGA. The CDR3 is made up of 16 amino acids. With V trimmed by 5 bases and J by 4 bases, 11 bases remained unmatched. CDR3 nucleotide sequence: TGTGCCAGCAGCCGCGCGGCTAGCGGGATCGGAGAGACCCAGTACTTC. As protein: CASSRAASGIGETQYF.

The chain recombines TRBV9 with TRBJ1-1; weak D call: TRBD1 (6 bases). The CDR3 has 13 residues. The ends were cut back, 2 bases at V and 2 bases at J, with 7 bases in the middle. In germline, CDR1 is SGDLS, CDR2 YYNGEE. The CDR3: CASSVDSNTEAFF. DNA for the CDR3: TGTGCCAGCAGCGTGGACAGTAACACTGAAGCTTTCTTT. The whole variable domain, remainder taken from reference TRBV9 and TRBJ1-1, is DSGVTQTPKHLITATGQRVTLRCSPRSGDLSVYWYQQSLDQGLQFLIQYYNGEERAKGNILERFSAQQFPDLHSELNLSSLELGDSALYFCASSVDSNTEAFFGQGTRLTVV.

The table lists this clone with a count of one. The rearrangement uses TRBV19 and TRBJ2-7; D ambiguous. This CDR3 region has 11 residues. Between the trimmed V and J ends, which lost 4 bases and 5 bases, there was a span of 6 bases. Germline lookup yields CDR1 LNHDA and CDR2 SQIVND (reference sequence). The CDR3, as DNA: TGTGCCAGTAGTACGAGGAACGAGCAGTACTTC. This codes for CASSTRNEQYF.

This chain connects TRBV6-2 or TRBV6-3 to TRBJ2-5, with D possibly TRBD2 on 6 matching bases. V shed 4 bases and J shed 5 bases, with 17 bases lying between them. CDR3 length: 15 amino acids. Germline values: CDR1 MNHEY, CDR2 SVGEGT. CDR3 sequence (DNA): TGTGCCAGCAGTTTAACTGAGGATGGGGGGGAGACCCAGTACTTC. Encoded protein: CASSLTEDGGETQYF.